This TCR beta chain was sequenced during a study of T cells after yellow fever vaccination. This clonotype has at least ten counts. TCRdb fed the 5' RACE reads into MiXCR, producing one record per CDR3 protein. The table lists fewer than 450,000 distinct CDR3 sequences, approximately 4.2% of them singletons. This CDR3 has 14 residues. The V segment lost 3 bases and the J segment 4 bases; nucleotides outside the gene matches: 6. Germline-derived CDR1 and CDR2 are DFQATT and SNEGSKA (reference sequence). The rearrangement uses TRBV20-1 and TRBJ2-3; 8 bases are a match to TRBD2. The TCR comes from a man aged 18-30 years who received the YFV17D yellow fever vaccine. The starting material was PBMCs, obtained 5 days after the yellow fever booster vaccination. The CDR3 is CSASTSGFADTQYF. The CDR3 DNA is TGCAGTGCTAGCACTAGCGGCTTCGCAGATACGCAGTATTTT.